This TCR beta chain originates from a study of blood T cell repertoires in COVID-19. Looking at the study overall: COVID-19 samples collected from the United States, Italy and Spain covered acute and convalescent phases. T cells, B-cell-depleted T cells, or PBMCs supplied cDNA or gDNA.

The CDR3 spans 17 residues. Trimming cost V 0 bases and J 0 bases, with 15 bases left between them. Germline-derived CDR1 and CDR2 are MGHRA and YSYEKL. As originally analysed: For nucleated cells, counts were estimated from reference gene primer amplification. Clones were read by immunoSEQ multiplex PCR, and TCRdb kept only the in-frame ones, dropping some. D and trimming come from the DNA, and the V and J calls and clone size come from that table. The repertoire includes more than 300,000 clones, around 87% of them detected once, and 8.5% to 12% sits in the top ten. Seattle-derived patients entered the study during active infection and were followed longitudinally.

The origin of this receptor is a young woman with COVID-19, enrolled during active disease. J is TRBJ2-7 and V is TRBV4-1; tentatively, D is TRBD1 (6 bases). The sequencing input was peripheral blood. The CDR3 coding sequence is TGCGCCAGCAGCCAAGAGTACAGGGTCGAGTCCTCCTACGAGCAGTACTTC. This gives the protein CASSQEYRVESSYEQYF.